This paragraph covers one T cell receptor (beta chain) sequence. The antigen is unknown. Assay used: immunoSEQ multiplex PCR; TCRdb lists only in-frame clones, some missing. In the table there are about 140,000 clones, roughly 80% of which are singletons. The sample is drawn from a study of cytotoxic CD8 clonotypes in ibrutinib-treated CLL. On the study more broadly: Response material was collected after a median around 12 months of treatment, range 6 to 36.

The study's findings and limits: The times at which samples were taken varied between sustained-remission and progressing patients.

V gave up 7 bases and J gave up 3 bases; unmatched junction bases: 16. Germline CDR1 and CDR2: SGHRS and YFSETQ. The CDR3 covers 17 residues. The sequence came from a human donor with chronic lymphocytic leukemia. This chain connects TRBV5-1 to TRBJ1-1, with 9 bases matching TRBD1. Sample: PBMCs, taken after 12 months of ibrutinib treatment. CDR3 loop: CASPVYPDRGEDTEAFF. Written as DNA, the CDR3 is TGCGCCAGCCCAGTCTACCCGGACAGGGGCGAGGACACTGAAGCTTTCTTT.